The 31 T cell receptor beta chains in this list originate from one sample, sequenced in a study of cytomegalovirus exposure and HLA in healthy donors (dated by TCRdb to about 2017). Library preparation used the immunoSEQ multiplex PCR assay. For the multiplex PCR, a mixture combining 60 forward primers for TCR Vbeta segments and 13 reverse primers for TCR Jbeta segments was used. The source is immuneACCESS, and TCRdb retained only in-frame sequences with V and J called. Part of the clones is not carried over; for the studies checked, unresolved V genes explain less than half of this, and the remainder is unexplained. This sample gives some 110,000 clones in total; 75% of them show up just once. The ten largest clones add up to 1.6% of the sample. The sequencing sample was made of PBMCs. The receptors come from a young woman in good health and CMV-seronegative.

The rearrangement joins TRBV5-1 to TRBJ2-3; 10 nucleotides align to TRBD1. The CDR3 is 16 residues long. The V gene's germline CDR1 is SGHRS and CDR2 YFSETQ. Trimming removed 0 bases from V and 1 base from J; junction bases left unmatched: 2. The CDR3: CASSLGGTGGTDTQYF. CDR3 DNA: TGCGCCAGCAGCTTGGGTGGGACAGGGGGCACAGATACGCAGTATTTT.

The rearrangement uses TRBV14 and TRBJ1-4, with D possibly TRBD1 on 6 matching bases. The CDR3 consists of 15 residues. V was cut by 4 bases and J by 3 bases, with 12 bases left in between. Germline assignment: CDR1 SGHDN and CDR2 FVKESK. CDR3: CASSPRTAANEKLFF. The CDR3, as DNA: TGTGCCAGCAGCCCCCGGACAGCGGCTAATGAAAAACTGTTTTTT. Full variable domain (missing parts from reference TRBV14 and TRBJ1-4): EAGVTQFPSHSVIEKGQTVTLRCDPISGHDNLYWYRRVMGKEIKFLLHFVKESKQDESGMPNNRFLAERTGGTYSTLKVQPAELEDSGVYFCASSPRTAANEKLFFGSGTQLSVL.

The chain couples TRBV2 to TRBJ1-2; 8 positions match TRBD1. V dropped 6 bases and J dropped 4; count of bases not matched to a gene: 7. Germline CDR1 and CDR2: SNHLY and FYNNEI. CDR3 length: 14 residues. CDR3 nucleotide sequence: TGTGCCAGCAGGGACCAGGGGGCTGGCTATGGCTACACCTTC. Protein product: CASRDQGAGYGYTF.

The chain carries TRBV13 and TRBJ2-2, with no clear D. The CDR3 totals 13 residues. CDR1 is PRHDT and CDR2 is FYEKMQ in the germline V gene (reference sequence). Between the trimmed V and J ends, which lost 4 bases and 6 bases, there was a span of 9 bases. The CDR3: CASSSLGPGELFF. The CDR3 region has the DNA TGTGCCAGCAGCTCCCTTGGCCCCGGGGAGCTGTTTTTT.

The chain has TRBV9 and TRBJ2-7, with D perhaps matching TRBD1 (5 bases). CDR3 length: 14 amino acids. Germline V lookup: CDR1 SGDLS, CDR2 YYNGEE. V gave up 0 bases and J gave up 4 bases, with 11 bases separating them. CDR3 amino acids: CASSVDQGSYEQYF. Here the CDR3 DNA reads TGTGCCAGCAGCGTAGATCAGGGCAGTTACGAGCAGTACTTC.

The chain employs TRBV2 and TRBJ2-7, with TRBD1 as a possible D gene (7 bases). The germline V gene has CDR1 SNHLY and CDR2 FYNNEI. Trimming left V 6 bases short and J 2 bases short, with 11 bases between. The CDR3 length is 13 residues. The CDR3 region is CASSGGQPYEQYF. CDR3 bases: TGTGCCAGCAGCGGGGGACAGCCCTACGAGCAGTACTTC.

The V call is TRBV5-6, the J call TRBJ1-1; 12 positions agree with TRBD1. The V gene end was trimmed by 1 base and the J gene end by 4 bases; junction bases not matched to a gene: 5. In germline, CDR1 is SGHDT, CDR2 YYEEEE. The length of the CDR3 is 16 residues. CDR3 protein: CASSLLGQGARTEAFF. The CDR3 bases are TGTGCCAGCAGCTTGTTGGGACAGGGGGCGCGCACTGAAGCTTTCTTT.

In its sample, this clone was seen a few times. V gene TRBV2 combines with J gene TRBJ2-4; the match to TRBD1 covers 7 bases. J was trimmed by 7 bases and V by 5 bases; bases with no gene match: 5. Germline V gives CDR1 SNHLY, CDR2 FYNNEI. The CDR3 spans 13 residues. The CDR3 spells CASSQPRGNIQYF. CDR3 in DNA: TGTGCCAGCAGTCAACCCAGGGGGAACATTCAGTACTTC.

This clone was seen only a few times. The chain links TRBV6-5 to TRBJ1-5; D remains ambiguous. CDR3 length: 12 amino acids. V lost 6 bases and J lost 2, with 5 bases in between. The germline V gene has CDR1 MNHEY and CDR2 SVGAGI. CDR3 sequence reads: CASRRGNQPQHF. The CDR3 nucleotides are TGTGCCAGCAGGCGAGGCAATCAGCCCCAGCATTTT.

V and J are TRBV18 and TRBJ2-7; 11 bases align to TRBD2. Germline CDR1 reads KGHSH; CDR2 reads LQKENI. The CDR3 extends over 16 amino acids. V shed 1 base, J shed 3 bases, and the junction held 5 bases outside the gene matches. In nucleotides, the CDR3 is TGTGCCAGCTCACCACAAGGACTAGCGGGCCTCTACGAGCAGTACTTC. This gives the protein CASSPQGLAGLYEQYF. The entire variable domain, with the rest obtained from reference TRBV18 and TRBJ2-7, is as follows: NAGVMQNPRHLVRRRGQEARLRCSPMKGHSHVYWYRQLPEEGLKFMVYLQKENIIDESGMPKERFSAEFPKEGPSILRIQQVVRGDSAAYFCASSPQGLAGLYEQYFGPGTRLTVT.

This sequence joins TRBV29-1 and TRBJ1-2, with no clear D. The CDR3 totals 10 residues. Between the trimmed V and J ends, which lost 4 bases and 8 bases, there was a span of 8 bases. The germline V gene encodes CDR1 SQVTM and CDR2 ANQGSEA. DNA of the CDR3: TGCAGCGTTGGGGAGGGAGGCTACACCTTC. Encoded protein: CSVGEGGYTF.

The gene calls are TRBV5-1 and TRBJ2-1, with 10 bases aligning to TRBD2. The CDR3 covers 16 residues. Germline trimming cut 0 bases from V and 7 bases from J; bases unmatched to any gene: 7. Germline CDR1 reads SGHRS; CDR2 reads YFSETQ. CDR3: CASSLVGSGGRNEQFF. In DNA form, the CDR3 reads TGCGCCAGCAGCTTGGTGGGTAGCGGGGGGAGGAATGAGCAGTTCTTC.

This chain uses TRBV6-1 with TRBJ2-7; the match to TRBD2 covers 7 bases. The CDR3 spans 15 residues. Looked up from germline, CDR1 is MNHNS and CDR2 is SASEGT. V was clipped by 4 bases and J by 0 bases; unmatched bases: 6. CDR3 bases: TGTGCCAGCAGTGTGCGGGGGATTCACTCCTACGAGCAGTACTTC. It translates to CASSVRGIHSYEQYF.

CDR3 in DNA: TGCGCCAGCAGCCTTTCTCCGGGACAGGGGCAAGAGACCCAGTACTTC. This encodes CASSLSPGQGQETQYF. The J gene is TRBJ2-5, the V gene TRBV4-1; TRBD1 matches 10 bases. The J segment lost 2 bases and the V segment lost 4 bases, leaving 7 bases of the junction unmatched. Germline CDR1 and CDR2: MGHRA and YSYEKL. The CDR3 consists of 16 residues.

This rearrangement joins TRBV6-6 to TRBJ1-1; the match to TRBD1 covers 9 bases. The CDR3 length is 15 residues. V dropped 4 bases and J dropped 1; count of bases not matched to a gene: 4. The germline V gene has CDR1 MNHNY and CDR2 SVGAGI (reference sequence). The CDR3 region has the DNA TGTGCCAGCAGTTCCCCGGACAGGGGGAACACTGAAGCTTTCTTT. It is translated as CASSSPDRGNTEAFF.

The genes are TRBV30 and TRBJ2-1, with 9 bases fitting TRBD2. This CDR3 has 17 residues. V gave up 0 bases and J gave up 4 bases; unmatched junction bases: 10. The germline V gene encodes CDR1 GTSNPN and CDR2 SVGIG (reference sequence). This CDR3 is CAWSVEGSGGLYNEQFF. CDR3 nucleotide sequence: TGTGCCTGGAGTGTTGAAGGGAGCGGGGGGCTATACAATGAGCAGTTCTTC.

The rearrangement joins TRBV14 to TRBJ2-3, with D perhaps TRBD1 (5 bases). The CDR3 consists of 15 residues. Germline CDR1 SGHDN, CDR2 FVKESK. V was cut by 5 bases and J by 0 bases, with 12 bases left in between. Here the CDR3 reads CASSSQGSSTDTQYF. In DNA form, the CDR3 reads TGTGCCAGCAGCTCCCAGGGATCTAGCACAGATACGCAGTATTTT. The full variable domain, with the rest looked up from reference TRBV14 and TRBJ2-3, is EAGVTQFPSHSVIEKGQTVTLRCDPISGHDNLYWYRRVMGKEIKFLLHFVKESKQDESGMPNNRFLAERTGGTYSTLKVQPAELEDSGVYFCASSSQGSSTDTQYFGPGTRLTVL.

The V and J genes are TRBV6-1 and TRBJ2-6; 7 bases align to TRBD1. The CDR3 covers 16 residues. Trimming took 0 bases from V and 5 from J; bases not matched to a gene: 4. Germline V CDR1 and CDR2: MNHNS, SASEGT. CDR3 coding DNA: TGTGCCAGCAGTGAAGCAATAGGGGGCTGGGCCAACGTCCTGACTTTC. It translates to CASSEAIGGWANVLTF.

The chain has TRBV30 and TRBJ1-3, with 8 positions matching TRBD1. CDR1 is GTSNPN, CDR2 SVGIG, per germline (reference sequence). The CDR3 extends over 16 amino acids. V gave up 1 base and J gave up 3 bases; unmatched junction bases: 8. This CDR3 reads CAWSAKQGGIGNTIYF. In DNA form, the CDR3 reads TGTGCCTGGAGTGCGAAACAGGGGGGGATTGGAAACACCATATATTTT.

For the CDR3, the DNA is TGTGCCAGCAGGGACAGGGAATCTTACTACAATGAGCAGTTCTTC. Translating gives CASRDRESYYNEQFF. The chain recombines TRBV6-1 with TRBJ2-1, with 8 bases aligning to TRBD1. Germline CDR1 is MNHNS and CDR2 is SASEGT. The CDR3 runs to 15 residues. Germline trimming cut 6 bases from V and 3 bases from J; bases unmatched to any gene: 7.

V gene TRBV28 combines with J gene TRBJ1-5; 11 bases line up with TRBD1. The CDR3 loop spans 15 amino acids. V shed 6 bases and J 6 bases; nucleotides not matched to a gene: 7. Germline V CDR1 and CDR2: MDHEN, SYDVKM. The DNA for the CDR3 is TGTGCCAGCAGGCCCCGGGACAGGGGGGTTCAGCCCCAGCATTTT. This codes for CASRPRDRGVQPQHF.

The chain joins TRBV28 to TRBJ1-6; 7 nucleotides match TRBD1. The CDR3 extends over 15 amino acids. Looked up from germline, CDR1 is MDHEN and CDR2 is SYDVKM. Unmatched junction bases numbered 17, after V lost 7 bases and J lost 14 bases. CDR3 in DNA: TGTGCCAGCAATCCTGAGACAGGGTCCTTCACGGCCCTCCACTTT. This sequence encodes CASNPETGSFTALHF.

The rearrangement joins TRBV28 to TRBJ2-7; 11 bases line up with TRBD1. J gave up 6 bases and V 6 bases, and 7 bases lay outside the gene matches. In germline, CDR1 is MDHEN, CDR2 SYDVKM. The CDR3 runs 14 residues. In DNA form, the CDR3 reads TGTGCCAGCAGGAGGGACAGGGGGTCTCCCGAGCAGTACTTC. Translation gives CASRRDRGSPEQYF. Together with reference TRBV28 and TRBJ2-7, the CDR3 gives the full variable domain: DVKVTQSSRYLVKRTGEKVFLECVQDMDHENMFWYRQDPGLGLRLIYFSYDVKMKEKGDIPEGYSVSREKKERFSLILESASTNQTSMYLCASRRDRGSPEQYFGPGTRLTVT.

CDR3 coding DNA: TGCGCCAGCAGCTTTTCCAGGGAAAACTATGGCTACACCTTC. It is translated as CASSFSRENYGYTF. V is TRBV5-1 and J is TRBJ1-2; D perhaps matches TRBD1 (5 bases). V dropped 2 bases and J dropped 2 bases, with 10 bases sitting between them. The CDR3 is made up of 14 amino acids. The germline CDR1 and CDR2 sequences are SGHRS and YFSETQ.

V is TRBV5-1 and J is TRBJ2-7; D possibly corresponds to TRBD2 (6 bases). Germline V gene lookup returns CDR1 SGHRS and CDR2 YFSETQ. This CDR3 contains 16 residues. Trimming took 4 bases from V and 6 from J, leaving 23 bases between them. The CDR3: CASSTGVHVPVAEQYF. For the CDR3, the DNA is TGCGCCAGCAGCACGGGGGTCCATGTCCCTGTGGCCGAGCAGTACTTC.

The rearrangement joins TRBV30 to TRBJ1-6, with D maybe TRBD1 (6 bases). The CDR3 length is 14 residues. Trimming shortened V by 0 bases and J by 15 bases, and 18 bases separated the two germline ends. Germline loops: CDR1 GTSNPN, CDR2 SVGIG (reference sequence). The CDR3 DNA sequence: TGTGCCTGGAGTGTAACAGGGCGAATAAGCCACCTCCACTTT. This gives the protein CAWSVTGRISHLHF.

A word on this clone: The CDR3 does not end in the conserved phenylalanine or tryptophan, so this is likely a read error. The chain combines TRBV6-5 with TRBJ1-5; 9 bases fit TRBD1. V lost 6 bases, J lost 6 bases, and 6 bases stayed unmatched. The germline V gene encodes CDR1 MNHEY and CDR2 SVGAGI. CDR3 size: 14 residues. Here the CDR3 reads CASRRGQGSQPQHV. CDR3 nucleotide sequence: TGTGCCAGCAGGAGGGGACAGGGAAGTCAGCCCCAGCATGTT.

V usage is TRBV2 and J usage is TRBJ2-5, with 8 positions matching TRBD2. V dropped 1 base and J dropped 1; count of bases not matched to a gene: 5. CDR1 is SNHLY, CDR2 FYNNEI, per germline. The CDR3 loop spans 16 amino acids. The CDR3, as DNA: TGTGCCAGCAGTGAAGTGGGACTAGGGGCCCAAGAGACCCAGTACTTC. As protein: CASSEVGLGAQETQYF. Filled out from reference TRBV2 and TRBJ2-5, the complete variable domain reads EPEVTQTPSHQVTQMGQEVILRCVPISNHLYFYWYRQILGQKVEFLVSFYNNEISEKSEIFDDQFSVERPDGSNFTLKIRSTKLEDSAMYFCASSEVGLGAQETQYFGPGTRLLVL.

This rearrangement joins TRBV7-9 to TRBJ2-7, with D tentatively TRBD1 (5 bases). This CDR3 region has 15 residues. Germline assignment: CDR1 SEHNR and CDR2 FQNEAQ (reference sequence). Trimming removed 2 bases at V and 5 bases at J, with 16 bases between. The CDR3 DNA sequence: TGTGCCAGCAGCTTATCTTTAGGCAGGGTGAACGAGCAGTACTTC. Encoded protein: CASSLSLGRVNEQYF.

The rearrangement uses TRBV27 and TRBJ2-7; 7 nucleotides line up with TRBD1. V lost 4 bases and J lost 1; bases outside the gene matches: 10. The CDR3 contains 16 residues. Germline-derived CDR1 and CDR2 are MNHEY and SMNVEV (reference sequence). The DNA of the CDR3 is TGTGCCAGCAGTTCCCGCGACAGGGTGGGATCCTACGAGCAGTACTTC. This codes for CASSSRDRVGSYEQYF.

This sequence joins TRBV4-1 and TRBJ1-5, with D perhaps TRBD1 (5 bases). Germline CDR1 reads MGHRA; CDR2 reads YSYEKL. CDR3 length equals 13 residues. V was cut by 0 bases and J by 12 bases, with 12 bases left in between. CDR3 amino acids: CASSQDSGRVQHF. The CDR3 coding sequence is TGCGCCAGCAGCCAAGATAGCGGCAGGGTCCAGCATTTT.